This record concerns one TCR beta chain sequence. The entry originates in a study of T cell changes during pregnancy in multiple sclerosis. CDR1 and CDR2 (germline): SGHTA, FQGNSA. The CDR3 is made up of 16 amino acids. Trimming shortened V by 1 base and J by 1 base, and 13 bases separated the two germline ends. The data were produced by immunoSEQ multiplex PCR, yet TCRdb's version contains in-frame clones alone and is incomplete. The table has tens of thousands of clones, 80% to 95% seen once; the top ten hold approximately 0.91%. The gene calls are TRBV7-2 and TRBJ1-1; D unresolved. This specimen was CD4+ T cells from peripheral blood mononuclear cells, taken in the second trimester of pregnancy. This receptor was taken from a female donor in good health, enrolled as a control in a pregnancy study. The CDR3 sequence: CASSLEFFRANTEAFF. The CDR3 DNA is TGTGCCAGCAGCTTAGAATTCTTTCGAGCGAACACTGAAGCTTTCTTT.